Listed below are T cell receptor beta chains from one sample, sequenced in a study of regulatory T cells in long-lasting Graves disease. TCRdb processed the multiplex PCR reads anew with MiXCR; each CDR3 protein has one entry. The profile shows roughly 500,000 distinct CDR3 sequences, about 11% of them singletons. These data were also filed under a second study, of T cells in Graves' hyperthyroidism and ophthalmopathy.

The sample in question was peripheral blood mononuclear cells (PBMCs), obtained at new diagnosis, from a patient treated with antithyroid drugs. The source of these receptors is a woman in her twenties or thirties with Graves disease. Both conserved end residues are part of each CDR3. A D gene is named only where the DNA matches it firmly. The size field is filled for only some rows; it gives once, few, many or a size class.

j_call,clone_size,cdr3_length,d_call,v_call,cdr3_nt,cdr3_aa
TRBJ2-7,many,12,.,TRBV20-1,TGCAGTGCTACATTAGAAGGGGGAGAGCAGTACTTC,CSATLEGGEQYF
TRBJ1-2,many,14,.,TRBV24-1,TGTGCCACCAGTGATTGGACGAAATCCTATGGCTACACCTTC,CATSDWTKSYGYTF
TRBJ1-2,many,13,.,TRBV10-3,TGTGCCATCAGTGATGAGAGGCCTGGTGGCTACACCTTC,CAISDERPGGYTF
TRBJ2-1,.,12,.,TRBV19,TGTGCCAGTAGGGCAGGCCCCAATGAGCAGCTCTTC,CASRAGPNEQLF
TRBJ1-1,few,14,TRBD1,TRBV5-1,TGCGCCAGCAGCTTGGGGACAGGGCCCACTGAAGCTTTCTTT,CASSLGTGPTEAFF
TRBJ1-1,many,17,.,TRBV6-1,TGTGCCAGCAGTCTGTCTGGGGACCTCGGGTGGTTAAATGAAGCTTTCTTT,CASSLSGDLGWLNEAFF
TRBJ2-2,.,16,TRBD2,TRBV11-1,TGTGCCAGCAGCTTTAGAAGCGGGAGGGCCACCGGGGAGCTGTTTTTT,CASSFRSGRATGELFF
TRBJ1-2,many,14,.,TRBV28,TGTGCCAGCAGTTTGTCGGCGGCTAACTATGGCTACACCTTC,CASSLSAANYGYTF
TRBJ1-4,many,14,.,TRBV12-3/TRBV12-4,TGTGCCAGCAGTCCACGAAACGAGAATGAAAAACTGTTTTTT,CASSPRNENEKLFF
TRBJ2-5,many,16,TRBD2,TRBV7-2,TGTGCCAGCAGCCCCCGGCTAGCGGGAGGAATAGAGACCCAGTACTTC,CASSPRLAGGIETQYF
TRBJ1-1,many,16,.,TRBV29-1,TGCAGCGTTGAATTGTCGAGACAGAGCATGAACACTGAAGCTTTCTTT,CSVELSRQSMNTEAFF